The rows below give T cell receptor beta chains drawn from one sample of a study of beta chain features in type 1 diabetes. Sequencing was performed with immunoSEQ multiplex PCR; in TCRdb, only in-frame clones are kept and a portion is missing. The sample gives under 400,000 clones, less than 15% of which show up once; about 6.6% is in the top ten. Sequenced sample: central memory CD4+ T cells from blood. These receptor sequences come from a man in his thirties or forties in good health. CDR3s include the opening cysteine and the closing phenylalanine or tryptophan. A D gene is named only where the DNA matches it firmly. Clone size is not always given. Where it is, it says once, few, many or a class for expanded clones.

j_call: TRBJ1-2
clone_size: few
v_call: TRBV4-2
d_call: TRBD1
cdr3_aa: CASSQDRKYGYTF
cdr3_nt: TGTGCCAGCAGCCAGGACAGGAAGTATGGCTACACCTTC

j_call: TRBJ2-7
clone_size: NA
v_call: TRBV19
d_call: TRBD2
cdr3_aa: CASKSSGGDYEQYF
cdr3_nt: TGTGCCAGTAAATCTAGCGGGGGGGACTACGAGCAGTACTTC

j_call: TRBJ2-5
clone_size: NA
v_call: TRBV7-8
d_call: NA
cdr3_aa: CASSPYGTKETQYF
cdr3_nt: TGTGCCAGCAGCCCTTATGGGACAAAAGAGACCCAGTACTTC

j_call: TRBJ1-1
clone_size: few
v_call: TRBV5-4
d_call: NA
cdr3_aa: CASSPSQGFKNTEAFF
cdr3_nt: TGTGCCAGCAGCCCTTCACAGGGTTTTAAGAACACTGAAGCTTTCTTT

j_call: TRBJ1-5
clone_size: NA
v_call: TRBV7-2
d_call: NA
cdr3_aa: CASSLAAGNQPQHF
cdr3_nt: TGTGCCAGCAGCTTAGCGGCAGGCAATCAGCCCCAGCATTTT

j_call: TRBJ2-2
clone_size: NA
v_call: TRBV4-2
d_call: NA
cdr3_aa: CASSQDIIVTGELFF
cdr3_nt: TGTGCCAGCAGCCAAGATATTATAGTGACCGGGGAGCTGTTTTTT

j_call: TRBJ1-1
clone_size: NA
v_call: TRBV5-4
d_call: TRBD1
cdr3_aa: CASSLAWGQGAKTEAFF
cdr3_nt: TGCGCCAGCAGCTTGGCCTGGGGGCAGGGGGCGAAGACTGAAGCTTTCTTT

j_call: TRBJ2-5
clone_size: few
v_call: TRBV10-3
d_call: NA
cdr3_aa: CASSEGQGWFSSETQYF
cdr3_nt: TGTGCCAGCAGTGAAGGGCAGGGATGGTTTAGCTCAGAGACCCAGTACTTC

j_call: TRBJ2-2
clone_size: few
v_call: TRBV15
d_call: NA
cdr3_aa: CATSRRQGSTGELFF
cdr3_nt: TGTGCCACCAGCAGACGTCAGGGAAGCACCGGGGAGCTGTTTTTT

j_call: TRBJ2-7
clone_size: NA
v_call: TRBV28
d_call: NA
cdr3_aa: CASSSRQGGNEQYF
cdr3_nt: TGTGCCAGCAGTTCAAGACAGGGCGGGAACGAGCAGTACTTC

j_call: TRBJ2-1
clone_size: many
v_call: TRBV18
d_call: TRBD1
cdr3_aa: CASSPLGQKLTYNEQFF
cdr3_nt: TGTGCCAGCTCACCACTGGGACAGAAACTAACCTACAATGAGCAGTTCTTC

j_call: TRBJ2-4
clone_size: few
v_call: TRBV6-6
d_call: NA
cdr3_aa: CASSYRLGNIQYF
cdr3_nt: TGTGCCAGCAGTTACAGATTAGGAAACATTCAGTACTTC

j_call: TRBJ2-1
clone_size: many
v_call: TRBV19
d_call: NA
cdr3_aa: CASSIPYNEQFF
cdr3_nt: TGTGCCAGTAGTATCCCTTACAATGAGCAGTTCTTC